This T cell receptor beta chain was sequenced for a study of blood T cell repertoires in COVID-19 (TCRdb year 2020). As for the study more broadly: Collaborator samples came from the United States, Italy and Spain and covered acute and convalescent phases of COVID-19. The prospective study material was composed of cDNA or gDNA derived from T cells, B-cell-depleted T cells, or PBMCs. Deeply sampled blood TCRbeta repertoires from subjects exposed to, actively infected with, or recovered from COVID-19 were included in the dataset. The repertoires were released in a freely available public database meant as a resource for research on the immune response to SARS-CoV-2. The samples were drawn from two sources: the first 160 participants of the ongoing ImmuneRACE study, and 1,200 or so subjects contributed by 6 global collaborators. Sample metadata almost always included a de-identified subject ID, COVID-19 status, age in years and sex. Where available, HLA class I and class II types were taken from metadata supplied by the sample provider and were not determined by assay-based typing. Overall study outcomes, separate from this receptor: The amount of clinical and demographic metadata varied by source and participant and was provided uncurated.

The immunoSEQ Assay, a bias-controlled multiplex PCR, was used to amplify TCRbeta CDR3 regions from genomic DNA. In the source study's methods: The number of nucleated cells in each sample was estimated by amplification of reference gene primers within the assay. To quantify the absolute abundance of each unique TCRbeta CDR3 rearrangement, sequence reads were collapsed and filtered. Productive Simpson clonality was computed per sample as the square root of Simpson's diversity index over productive rearrangements. TCRdb's version of the immuneACCESS table is confined to in-frame rearrangements and falls short of the full clone set. An unresolved V gene accounts for under half of the shortfall where checked; the remainder is of unknown origin. That table supplies the V and J calls and clone size; D and trimming were determined from the DNA. This sample is represented by under 150,000 clones; around 84% of them were singletons. The leading ten clones occupy about 2.6% of the sample.

In the prospective study, participants were about 18 to 90 years old, resided in 25 or so geographic areas of the United States, and were enrolled through a virtual design. In the prospective study, participants were assigned to cohorts based on the clinical history participants reported in a screening survey and a study questionnaire. Each participant in the prospective study had whole blood, serum and a nasopharyngeal or oropharyngeal swab collected by mobile phlebotomists. Over an approximately 2-month period, participants in the prospective study had the option of providing additional blood draws and questionnaires. Before DNA extraction, blood samples from the prospective study were shipped at room temperature or frozen. In regard to this clone: The target of this receptor is not known. No much larger clone is present one base from it, and per-base qualities are unavailable.

The source material was PBMCs or T cells enriched from blood (not recorded which). This clonotype was sampled from a man in his forties with acute COVID-19.

This receptor carries the CDR3 CASSENVLNEQFF. The nucleotide sequence reads as follows: TGTGCCAGCAGTGAAAATGTTCTCAATGAGCAGTTCTTC. The chain employs TRBV2 and TRBJ2-1; no D gene call is confident. The V and J ends are trimmed by 2 bases and 6 bases, leaving 8 bases between them. There are 13 amino acids in the CDR3, from cysteine to phenylalanine inclusive. CDR3 DNA is the only sequence kept; it has 39 bases, read in frame from the first base. CDR1 and CDR2 were assigned from the germline V gene as SNHLY and FYNNEI. With all but the CDR3 taken from the reference TRBV2 and TRBJ2-1 genes, the full variable domain is: EPEVTQTPSHQVTQMGQEVILRCVPISNHLYFYWYRQILGQKVEFLVSFYNNEISEKSEIFDDQFSVERPDGSNFTLKIRSTKLEDSAMYFCASSENVLNEQFFGPGTRLTVL.